These 13 T cell receptor beta chains came from one sample sequenced in a study of T-cell reconstitution after alpha-beta-depleted transplantation in children. Unique molecular identifiers were used in preparing the TCRbeta library. MiXCR, applied by TCRdb to the PCR reads, yields one record per CDR3 protein. The sample shows 200,000 to 250,000 distinct CDR3 sequences, approximately 8% of them seen only once. Source: PBMCs, mostly from graft donor cells, taken 180 days after TCRalphabeta/CD19-depleted stem cell transplant. These receptors were obtained from a male patient younger than 18 who had a stem cell transplant for acute lymphoblastic leukemia, so the T cells may come from the graft donor.

This clonotype was recorded at least ten times. CDR3 region: CASSPGGGAYEQYF. CDR3 nucleotides: TGTGCCAGCAGCCCCGGGGGGGGAGCCTACGAGCAGTACTTC. V gene TRBV7-6 combines with J gene TRBJ2-7; 8 positions match TRBD2. The V gene's germline CDR1 is SGHVS and CDR2 FNYEAQ. This CDR3 is 14 amino acids long. V lost 5 bases, J lost 2 bases, and 5 bases stayed unmatched.

This clonotype was picked up a small number of times. The chain carries TRBV7-7 and TRBJ2-5; maybe TRBD1 (6 bases). Between the trimmed V and J ends, which lost 11 bases and 2 bases, there was a span of 15 bases. Looked up from germline, CDR1 is SSHAT and CDR2 is FNYEAQ (reference sequence). CDR3 length equals 13 residues. This CDR3 is CACTDRRQETQYF. DNA for the CDR3: TGTGCCTGCACAGACAGGAGACAAGAGACCCAGTACTTC.

The rearrangement joins TRBV6-2 or TRBV6-3 to TRBJ2-7, with D tentatively TRBD2 (6 bases). CDR3 size: 12 residues. Between the trimmed V and J ends, which lost 4 bases and 6 bases, there was a span of 10 bases. Germline lookup yields CDR1 MNHEY and CDR2 SVGEGT. This chain's CDR3 is CASSWRVGEQYF. CDR3 DNA sequence: TGTGCCAGCAGTTGGAGGGTGGGCGAGCAGTACTTC.

This clonotype has a count of ten or more. The chain recombines TRBV12-3 or TRBV12-4 with TRBJ2-5; D might be TRBD2 (6 bases). Trimming took 1 base from V and 3 from J, leaving 9 bases between them. The CDR3 runs to 14 residues. This CDR3 is CASSLGGGEETQYF. The CDR3 DNA reads TGTGCCAGCAGTTTAGGGGGAGGAGAAGAGACCCAGTACTTC.

The table lists this clonotype with many counts. The rearrangement links TRBV7-6 to TRBJ2-1; no definite D call. CDR1 is SGHVS and CDR2 is FNYEAQ in the germline V gene. This CDR3 comprises 13 residues. V was clipped by 4 bases and J by 10 bases, with 14 bases between them. The CDR3 nucleotides are TGTGCCAGCAGCTCCGAGGTAGTTGGCGAGCAGTTCTTC. Protein sequence: CASSSEVVGEQFF.

This clonotype has a count of ten or more. The chain uses TRBV12-5 and TRBJ2-1; TRBD2 is a possible D gene (6 bases). CDR1 LGHNT and CDR2 FRNRAP come from the germline V gene. The V end lost 2 bases, the J end lost 3 bases, and 23 bases lay between the germline ends. CDR3 length: 19 amino acids. The CDR3: CASGLPPLGTSFSYNEQFF. CDR3 bases: TGTGCTAGTGGTTTGCCCCCACTCGGGACTTCCTTTAGCTACAATGAGCAGTTCTTC.

The rearrangement links TRBV27 to TRBJ1-5; the D gene is possibly TRBD1 (5 bases). Trimming removed 6 bases from V and 7 bases from J, with 16 bases in between. The germline CDR1 and CDR2 sequences are MNHEY and SMNVEV (reference sequence). The CDR3 extends over 14 amino acids. CDR3 bases: TGTGCCAGCAGACCCGGAAGGGGCGGCCAGCCCCAGCATTTT. As protein: CASRPGRGGQPQHF.

This clonotype was counted at least ten times. The V gene is TRBV28, the J gene TRBJ2-2; 8 nucleotides align to TRBD1. Germline assignment: CDR1 MDHEN and CDR2 SYDVKM. V shed 1 base, J shed 4 bases, and the junction held 5 bases outside the gene matches. This CDR3 contains 16 residues. CDR3 coding DNA: TGTGCCAGCAGTTTATACCGACAGGGGAGCACCGGGGAGCTGTTTTTT. It specifies CASSLYRQGSTGELFF. Based on the CDR3 plus reference TRBV28 and TRBJ2-2, the full variable domain is DVKVTQSSRYLVKRTGEKVFLECVQDMDHENMFWYRQDPGLGLRLIYFSYDVKMKEKGDIPEGYSVSREKKERFSLILESASTNQTSMYLCASSLYRQGSTGELFFGEGSRLTVL.

This clonotype was seen many times. This chain uses TRBV12-3 or TRBV12-4 with TRBJ1-1; 7 bases map to TRBD1. The CDR3 has 15 amino acids. V gave up 3 bases and J gave up 1 base; unmatched junction bases: 5. CDR3 sequence reads: CASSFSGTANTEAFF. DNA of the CDR3: TGTGCCAGCAGTTTTTCCGGGACAGCGAACACTGAAGCTTTCTTT.

This clonotype was observed many times. V usage is TRBV11-2 and J usage is TRBJ1-6; 8 bases are a match to TRBD1. V lost 6 bases to trimming and J lost 10 bases; unmatched junction nucleotides: 8. The length of the CDR3 is 14 residues. CDR1 SGHAT and CDR2 FQNNGV come from the germline V gene. The DNA for the CDR3 is TGTGCCAGCAGTAATCAGGGGGCAGGGTCACCCCTCCACTTT. It codes for CASSNQGAGSPLHF. Drawing the rest from reference TRBV11-2 and TRBJ1-6, the complete variable domain is EAGVAQSPRYKIIEKRQSVAFWCNPISGHATLYWYQQILGQGPKLLIQFQNNGVVDDSQLPKDRFSAERLKGVDSTLKIQPAKLEDSAVYLCASSNQGAGSPLHFGNGTRLTVT.

This clonotype was counted ten times or more. This sequence joins TRBV12-3 or TRBV12-4 and TRBJ1-2, with TRBD1 matching 9 bases. Trimming cost V 5 bases and J 5 bases; bases outside gene matches: 6. The CDR3 loop spans 14 amino acids. The CDR3 protein is CASSPSDRGYGYTF. The CDR3 nucleotides are TGTGCCAGCAGTCCCTCGGACAGGGGTTATGGCTACACCTTC.

This clonotype came up many times. The chain joins TRBV20-1 to TRBJ1-1; D uncertain. Deletions cut 0 bases from V and 0 bases from J, with 8 bases between. Germline V lookup: CDR1 DFQATT, CDR2 SNEGSKA (reference sequence). CDR3 length: 14 amino acids. CDR3 nucleotides: TGCAGTGCTAGAGAGGGAGCCATGAACACTGAAGCTTTCTTT. As protein: CSAREGAMNTEAFF.

Ten or more counts support this clonotype. The chain is built from TRBV4-1 and TRBJ2-7; 10 positions match TRBD2. J was trimmed by 2 bases and V by 1 base; bases with no gene match: 2. Germline CDR1 reads MGHRA; CDR2 reads YSYEKL. The CDR3 has 15 residues. CDR3 DNA sequence: TGCGCCAGCAGCCAAGCTAGCGGGAGAGCCTACGAGCAGTACTTC. As protein: CASSQASGRAYEQYF.